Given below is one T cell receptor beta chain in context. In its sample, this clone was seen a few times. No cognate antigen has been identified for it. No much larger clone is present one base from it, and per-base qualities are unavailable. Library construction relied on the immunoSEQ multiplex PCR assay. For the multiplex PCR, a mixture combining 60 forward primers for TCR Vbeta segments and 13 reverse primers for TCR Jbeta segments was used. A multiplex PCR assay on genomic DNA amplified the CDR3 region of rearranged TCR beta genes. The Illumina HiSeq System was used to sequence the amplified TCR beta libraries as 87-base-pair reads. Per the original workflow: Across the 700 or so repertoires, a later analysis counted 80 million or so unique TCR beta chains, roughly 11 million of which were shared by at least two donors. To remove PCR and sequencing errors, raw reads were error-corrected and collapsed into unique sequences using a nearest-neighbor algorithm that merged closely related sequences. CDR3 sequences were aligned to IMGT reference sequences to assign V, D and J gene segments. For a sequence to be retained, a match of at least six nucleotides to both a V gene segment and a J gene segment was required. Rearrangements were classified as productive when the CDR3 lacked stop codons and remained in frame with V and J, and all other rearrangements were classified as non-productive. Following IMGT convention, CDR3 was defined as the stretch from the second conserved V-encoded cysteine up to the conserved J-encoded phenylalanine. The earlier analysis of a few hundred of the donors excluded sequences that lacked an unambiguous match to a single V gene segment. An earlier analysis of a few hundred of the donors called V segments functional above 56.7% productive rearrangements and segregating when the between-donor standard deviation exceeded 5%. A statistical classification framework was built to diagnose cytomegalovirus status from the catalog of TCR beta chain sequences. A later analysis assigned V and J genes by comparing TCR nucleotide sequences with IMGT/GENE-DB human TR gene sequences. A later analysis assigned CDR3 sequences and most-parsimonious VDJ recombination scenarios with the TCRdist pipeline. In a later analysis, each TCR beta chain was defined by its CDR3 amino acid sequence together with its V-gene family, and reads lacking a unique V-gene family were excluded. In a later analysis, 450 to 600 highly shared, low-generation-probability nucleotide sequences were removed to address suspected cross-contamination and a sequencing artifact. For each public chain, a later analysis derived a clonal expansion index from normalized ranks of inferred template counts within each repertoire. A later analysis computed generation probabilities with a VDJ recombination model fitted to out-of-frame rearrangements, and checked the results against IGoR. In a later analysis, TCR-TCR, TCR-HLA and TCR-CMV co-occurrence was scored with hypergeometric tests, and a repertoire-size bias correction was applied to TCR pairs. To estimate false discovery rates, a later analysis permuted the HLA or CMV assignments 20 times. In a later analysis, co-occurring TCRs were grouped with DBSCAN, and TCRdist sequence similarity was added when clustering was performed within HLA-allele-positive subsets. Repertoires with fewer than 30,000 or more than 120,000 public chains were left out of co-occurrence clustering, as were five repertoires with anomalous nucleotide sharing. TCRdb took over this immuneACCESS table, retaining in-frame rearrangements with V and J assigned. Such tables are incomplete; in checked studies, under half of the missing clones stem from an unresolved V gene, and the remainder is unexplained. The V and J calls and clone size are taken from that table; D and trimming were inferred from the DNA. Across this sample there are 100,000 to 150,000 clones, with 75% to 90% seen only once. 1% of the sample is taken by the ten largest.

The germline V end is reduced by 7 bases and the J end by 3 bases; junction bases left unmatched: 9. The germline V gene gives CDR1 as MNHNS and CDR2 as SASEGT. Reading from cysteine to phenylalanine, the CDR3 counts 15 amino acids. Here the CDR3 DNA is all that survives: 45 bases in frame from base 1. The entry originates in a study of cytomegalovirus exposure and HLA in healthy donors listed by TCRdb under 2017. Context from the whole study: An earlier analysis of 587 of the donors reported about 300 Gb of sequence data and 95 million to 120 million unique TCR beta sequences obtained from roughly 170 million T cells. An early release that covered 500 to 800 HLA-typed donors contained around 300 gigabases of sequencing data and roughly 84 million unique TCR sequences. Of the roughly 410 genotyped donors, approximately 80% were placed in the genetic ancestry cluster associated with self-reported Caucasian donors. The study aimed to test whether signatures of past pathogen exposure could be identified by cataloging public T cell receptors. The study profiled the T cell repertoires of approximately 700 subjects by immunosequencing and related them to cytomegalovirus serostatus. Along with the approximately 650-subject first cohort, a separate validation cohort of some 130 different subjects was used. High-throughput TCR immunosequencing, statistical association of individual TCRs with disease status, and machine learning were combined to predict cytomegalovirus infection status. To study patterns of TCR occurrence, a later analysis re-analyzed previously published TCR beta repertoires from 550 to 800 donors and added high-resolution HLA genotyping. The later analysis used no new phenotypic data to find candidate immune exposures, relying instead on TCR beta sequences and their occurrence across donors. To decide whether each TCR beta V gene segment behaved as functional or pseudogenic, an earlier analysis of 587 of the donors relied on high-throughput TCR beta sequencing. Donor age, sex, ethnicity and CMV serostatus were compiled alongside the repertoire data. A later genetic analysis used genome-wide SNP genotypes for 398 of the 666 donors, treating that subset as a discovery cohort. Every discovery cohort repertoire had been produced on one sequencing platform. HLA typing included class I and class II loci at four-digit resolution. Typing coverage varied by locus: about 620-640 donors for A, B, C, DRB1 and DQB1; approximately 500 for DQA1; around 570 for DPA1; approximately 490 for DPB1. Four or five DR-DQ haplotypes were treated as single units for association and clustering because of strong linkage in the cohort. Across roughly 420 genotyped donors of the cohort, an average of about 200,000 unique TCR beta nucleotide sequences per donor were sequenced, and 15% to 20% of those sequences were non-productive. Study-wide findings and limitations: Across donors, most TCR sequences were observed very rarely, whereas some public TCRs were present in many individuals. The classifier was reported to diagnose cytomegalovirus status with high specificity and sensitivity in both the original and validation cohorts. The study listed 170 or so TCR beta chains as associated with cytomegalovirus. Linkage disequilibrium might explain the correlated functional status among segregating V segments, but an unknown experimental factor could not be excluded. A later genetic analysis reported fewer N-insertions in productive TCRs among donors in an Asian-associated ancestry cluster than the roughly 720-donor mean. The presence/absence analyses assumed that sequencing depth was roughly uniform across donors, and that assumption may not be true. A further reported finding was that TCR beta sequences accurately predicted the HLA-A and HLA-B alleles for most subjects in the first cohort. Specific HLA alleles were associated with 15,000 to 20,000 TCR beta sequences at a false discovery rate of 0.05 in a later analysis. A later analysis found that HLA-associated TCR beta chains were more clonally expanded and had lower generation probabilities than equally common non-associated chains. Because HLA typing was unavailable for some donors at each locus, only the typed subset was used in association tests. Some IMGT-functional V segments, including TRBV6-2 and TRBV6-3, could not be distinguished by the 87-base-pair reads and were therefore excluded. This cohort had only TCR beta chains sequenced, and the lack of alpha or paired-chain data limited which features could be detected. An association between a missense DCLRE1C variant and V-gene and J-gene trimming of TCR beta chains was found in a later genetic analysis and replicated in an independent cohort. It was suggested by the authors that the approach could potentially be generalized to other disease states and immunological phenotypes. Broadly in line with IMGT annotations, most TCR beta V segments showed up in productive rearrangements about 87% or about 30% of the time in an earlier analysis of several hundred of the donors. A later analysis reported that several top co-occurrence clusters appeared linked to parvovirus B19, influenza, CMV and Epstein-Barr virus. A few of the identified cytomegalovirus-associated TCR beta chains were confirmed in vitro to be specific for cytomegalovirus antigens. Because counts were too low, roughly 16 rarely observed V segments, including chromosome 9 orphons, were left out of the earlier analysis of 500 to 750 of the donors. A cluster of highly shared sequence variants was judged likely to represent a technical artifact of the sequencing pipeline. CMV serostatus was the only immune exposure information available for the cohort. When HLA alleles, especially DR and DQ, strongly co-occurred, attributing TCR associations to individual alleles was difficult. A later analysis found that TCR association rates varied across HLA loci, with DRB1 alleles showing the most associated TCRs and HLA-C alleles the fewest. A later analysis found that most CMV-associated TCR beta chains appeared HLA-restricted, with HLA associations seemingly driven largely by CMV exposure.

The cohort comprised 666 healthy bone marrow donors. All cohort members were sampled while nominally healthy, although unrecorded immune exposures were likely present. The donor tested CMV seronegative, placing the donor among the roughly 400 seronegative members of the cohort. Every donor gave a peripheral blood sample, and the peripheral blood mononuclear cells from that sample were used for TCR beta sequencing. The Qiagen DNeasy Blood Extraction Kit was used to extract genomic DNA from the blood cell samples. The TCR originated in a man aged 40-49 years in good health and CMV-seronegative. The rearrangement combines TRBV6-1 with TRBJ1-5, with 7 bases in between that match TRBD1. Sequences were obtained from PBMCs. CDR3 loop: CASILDRNYNQPQHF. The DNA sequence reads TGTGCCAGCATCTTGGACAGGAATTACAATCAGCCCCAGCATTTT.